The text below deals with one T cell receptor beta chain. The antigen this receptor binds is unknown. Per-base qualities were not stored, and no clone one base away is much larger. TCRbeta CDR3 regions were amplified from genomic DNA using the immunoSEQ Assay, a bias-controlled multiplex PCR. The authors processed their data as follows. The number of nucleated cells in each sample was estimated by amplification of reference gene primers within the assay. To quantify the absolute abundance of each unique TCRbeta CDR3 rearrangement, sequence reads were collapsed and filtered. For each sample, productive Simpson clonality was calculated as the square root of Simpson's diversity index over productive rearrangements. Held by TCRdb, this immuneACCESS table contains in-frame sequences only and omits some clones. Under half of the omission traces to an unresolved V gene where checked; the cause of the rest is unknown. D and trimming were read from the DNA, whereas the V and J calls and clone size are those reported in that table. For this sample the table gives approximately 84,000 clones, of which roughly 90% were detected only once. The top ten clonotypes cover approximately 1.5% of the sample.

Each collaborating institution followed its own protocols to collect whole blood in K2EDTA tubes. For TCRbeta analysis, collaborators shipped samples in one of three forms: frozen whole blood, isolated PBMCs, or DNA extracted from either of those sample types. This sample stems from a study of blood T cell repertoires in COVID-19 (dated by TCRdb to 2018 to 2020). In terms of the full investigation: Samples covering the acute and convalescent phases of COVID-19 were provided by collaborators in the United States, Italy and Spain. The prospective study material was composed of cDNA or gDNA derived from T cells, B-cell-depleted T cells, or PBMCs. Subjects who had been exposed to COVID-19, were actively infected with it, or had recovered from it provided the deeply sampled blood TCRbeta repertoires that made up the dataset. The repertoires were released in a freely available public database intended as a resource for research on the immune response to SARS-CoV-2. Samples were obtained from the ongoing ImmuneRACE study (first 160 participants) and from 1,000 to 1,500 subjects provided by 6 global collaborators. The sample metadata nearly always contained a de-identified subject ID, COVID-19 status, age in years and sex. Where available, HLA class I and class II types were obtained from metadata supplied by the sample provider rather than from assay-based typing.

The investigation overall reported the following: How much clinical and demographic metadata was included differed by source and by participant, and the metadata was provided uncurated.

The CDR3 sequence holds 13 residues, the cysteine and phenylalanine included. Just the 39-base CDR3 DNA is kept, in frame starting at base 1. CDR1 and CDR2, per the germline V gene (reference sequence), are SGHNT and YYREEE. V is pruned by 4 bases and J by 3 bases, leaving 1 base of the junction without a gene match. The chain is encoded by TRBV5-4 joined to TRBJ2-5; TRBD2 matches 9 bases in the middle. The TCR comes from a human donor with active COVID-19. The donor label of this sample is uncertain. Sequencing was performed on peripheral blood. In nucleotide form, the sequence is TGTGCCAGCAGCGTAGCGGGGGAAGAGACCCAGTACTTC. The encoded protein is CASSVAGEETQYF. The CDR3 plus the reference TRBV5-4 and TRBJ2-5 genes for the other parts give the full variable domain: ETGVTQSPTHLIKTRGQQVTLRCSSQSGHNTVSWYQQALGQGPQFIFQYYREEENGRGNFPPRFSGLQFPNYSSELNVNALELDDSALYLCASSVAGEETQYFGPGTRLLVL.